A single sample is the source of the 11 T cell receptor beta chains below, sequenced in a study of early T cells in non-severe SARS-CoV-2 infection (dated by TCRdb to about 2021). Libraries came from 5' RACE. The reads were generated on a NextSeq 500. Using fastp at Q25 and MiXCR, TCRdb reprocessed the public reads and kept productive beta chains. When rows share a CDR3 protein, they turn into one entry using the most common DNA and genes. This sample has more than 75,000 distinct CDR3 sequences in its table, and approximately 13% of those were observed once. Together, the top ten hold around 6% of the sample. Sample: whole blood. The source is an adult who was a healthcare worker with PCR-confirmed SARS-CoV-2 infection or an uninfected control (not recorded which).

This clonotype was counted only a few times. V gene TRBV27 combines with J gene TRBJ1-1, with 9 bases identical to TRBD1. CDR1 is MNHEY, CDR2 SMNVEV, per germline (reference sequence). Losses at the gene ends were 3 bases for V and 0 bases for J; bases not matched to a gene: 5. The CDR3 consists of 16 residues. CDR3 sequence: CASSFTGGGMNTEAFF. CDR3 sequence (DNA): TGTGCCAGCAGTTTTACAGGGGGCGGAATGAACACTGAAGCTTTCTTT.

Ten or more counts support this clonotype. The chain links TRBV19 to TRBJ1-2; maybe TRBD1 (5 bases). With 5 bases removed from V and 8 bases from J, the gap between germline ends came to 21 bases. The CDR3 is 15 amino acids. Germline lookup yields CDR1 LNHDA and CDR2 SQIVND (reference sequence). CDR3 nucleotides: TGTGCCAGTAGTGACCGGGGGACCATCGCGGAGGGCTACACCTTC. Translated: CASSDRGTIAEGYTF.

The sample holds a few counts of this clonotype. The CDR3 reads CASYEGTDTEAFF. Written as DNA, the CDR3 is TGTGCCAGCTACGAAGGAACAGACACTGAAGCTTTCTTT. The chain recombines TRBV6-5 with TRBJ1-1; D is unclear. V gave up 8 bases and J gave up 3 bases, with 13 bases separating them. The CDR3 is 13 amino acids. The germline CDR1 and CDR2 sequences are MNHEY and SVGAGI.

V gene TRBV28 combines with J gene TRBJ2-1; unclear D gene. V was trimmed by 0 bases and J by 10 bases, leaving 7 bases between them. This CDR3 is 12 amino acids long. Germline-derived CDR1 and CDR2 are MDHEN and SYDVKM. CDR3 in amino acids: CASSLWAREQFF. CDR3 nucleotide sequence: TGTGCCAGCAGTTTATGGGCCAGGGAGCAGTTCTTC.

The table lists this clonotype with a few counts. The chain employs TRBV28 and TRBJ2-3; the D is unclear. Between the trimmed V and J ends, which lost 6 bases and 4 bases, there was a span of 11 bases. CDR3 length: 13 amino acids. Germline CDR1 MDHEN, CDR2 SYDVKM. Here the CDR3 reads CASSSSGADTQYF. The CDR3 region has the DNA TGTGCCAGCAGCTCCAGTGGGGCAGATACGCAGTATTTT.

V gene TRBV2 combines with J gene TRBJ1-6, with D hard to call. Looked up from germline, CDR1 is SNHLY and CDR2 is FYNNEI. The V end lost 5 bases, the J end lost 8 bases, and 10 bases lay between the germline ends. The CDR3 length is 13 residues. CDR3 sequence (DNA): TGTGCCAGCAGTCCCGAGGACGATTCACCCCTCCACTTT. Translated, it gives CASSPEDDSPLHF. The entire variable domain, with the rest obtained from reference TRBV2 and TRBJ1-6, is as follows: EPEVTQTPSHQVTQMGQEVILRCVPISNHLYFYWYRQILGQKVEFLVSFYNNEISEKSEIFDDQFSVERPDGSNFTLKIRSTKLEDSAMYFCASSPEDDSPLHFGNGTRLTVT.

This clonotype has at least ten counts. V is TRBV12-3 or TRBV12-4 and J is TRBJ2-5, with 9 bases lining up with TRBD2. V trimming: 3 bases; J trimming: 3 bases; junction bases outside the gene matches: 5. The CDR3 extends over 15 amino acids. CDR3 sequence reads: CASSFGSGGKETQYF. CDR3 coding DNA: TGTGCCAGCAGTTTCGGTAGCGGGGGAAAAGAGACCCAGTACTTC.

This clonotype was seen more than once but under ten times. A much larger clone differs from this one at a single base, so this may be a read error. CDR3 in amino acids: CASSNSSGTRGGYEQYF. The CDR3 region has the DNA TGTGCCAGCAGTAATTCGTCCGGGACCCGAGGAGGCTACGAGCAGTACTTC. J is TRBJ2-7 and V is TRBV5-4; D tentatively reads TRBD1 or TRBD2 (5 bases each). There are 17 residues in the CDR3. Per the germline V gene, CDR1 is SGHNT and CDR2 is YYREEE (reference sequence). The V end was cut by 5 bases, the J end by 3 bases, with 24 bases between.

The chain carries TRBV11-2 and TRBJ2-7, with D possibly TRBD1 on 6 matching bases. The CDR3 totals 16 residues. Between the trimmed V and J ends, which lost 4 bases and 6 bases, there was a span of 22 bases. Germline CDR1 and CDR2: SGHAT and FQNNGV. Written as DNA, the CDR3 is TGTGCCAGCAGCTCTGACCCCGGGACACTCACCGCCGAGCAGTACTTC. Translation: CASSSDPGTLTAEQYF.

In its sample, this clonotype was seen a few times. The chain has TRBV5-6 and TRBJ2-7; D is unresolved. Trimming left V 0 bases short and J 3 bases short, with 10 bases between. The CDR3 has 14 amino acids. CDR1 and CDR2 from the germline V gene are SGHDT and YYEEEE. Here the CDR3 reads CASSLEQSFYEQYF. The CDR3 bases are TGTGCCAGCAGCTTGGAGCAGAGTTTCTACGAGCAGTACTTC.

The chain links TRBV7-2 to TRBJ1-1, with D maybe TRBD1 (5 bases). V was shortened by 3 bases and J by 4 bases, with 12 bases between the two germline ends. The germline V gene encodes CDR1 SGHTA and CDR2 FQGNSA. The CDR3 is made up of 14 amino acids. In DNA, the CDR3 is TGTGCCAGCAGCTTGGGAGGGGCGAGCACTGAAGCTTTCTTT. Translating gives CASSLGGASTEAFF.